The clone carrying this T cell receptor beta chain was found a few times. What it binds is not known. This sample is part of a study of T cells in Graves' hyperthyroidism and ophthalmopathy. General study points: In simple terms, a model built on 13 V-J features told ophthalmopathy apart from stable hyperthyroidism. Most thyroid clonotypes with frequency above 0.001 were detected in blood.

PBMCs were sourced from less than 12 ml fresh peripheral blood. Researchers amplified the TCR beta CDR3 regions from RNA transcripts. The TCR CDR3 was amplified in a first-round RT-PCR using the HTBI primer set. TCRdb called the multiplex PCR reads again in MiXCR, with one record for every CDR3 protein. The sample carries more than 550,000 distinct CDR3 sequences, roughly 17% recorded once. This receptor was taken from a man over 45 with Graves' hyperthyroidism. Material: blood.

The chain's CDR3 is CSVAGTGGRTDTQYF. CDR3 nucleotide sequence: TGCAGCGTCGCCGGGACAGGGGGCAGGACAGATACGCAGTATTTT. The chain recombines TRBV29-1 with TRBJ2-3, with 12 bases identical to TRBD1. CDR1 is SQVTM and CDR2 is ANQGSEA in the germline V gene. The V segment lost 6 bases and the J segment 3 bases; nucleotides outside the gene matches: 7. The CDR3 is 15 amino acids.